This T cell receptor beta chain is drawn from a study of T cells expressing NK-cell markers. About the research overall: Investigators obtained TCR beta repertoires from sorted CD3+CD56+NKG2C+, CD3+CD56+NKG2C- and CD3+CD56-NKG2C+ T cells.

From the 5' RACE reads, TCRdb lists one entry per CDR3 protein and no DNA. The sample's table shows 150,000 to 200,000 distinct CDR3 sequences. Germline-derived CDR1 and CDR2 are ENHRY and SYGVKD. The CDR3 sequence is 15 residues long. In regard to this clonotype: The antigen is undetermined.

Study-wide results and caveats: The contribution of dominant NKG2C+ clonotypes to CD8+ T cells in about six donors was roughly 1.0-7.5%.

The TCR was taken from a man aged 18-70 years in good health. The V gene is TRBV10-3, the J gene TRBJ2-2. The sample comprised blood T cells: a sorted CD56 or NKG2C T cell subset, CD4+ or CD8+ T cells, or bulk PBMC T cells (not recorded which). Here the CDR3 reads CAISEVGIDTGELFF.